What follows are 6 T cell receptor beta chains derived from one specimen sequenced in a study of tumour-infiltrating T cells in Burkitt lymphoma. Libraries were prepared by immunoSEQ multiplex PCR; TCRdb keeps only in-frame clonotypes and omits some of them. The sample has fewer than 250 clones, roughly 96% seen once. The specimen sequenced was tumor tissue. The receptors were sampled from a human donor with Burkitt lymphoma.

The rearrangement joins TRBV5-1 to TRBJ2-7; 13 bases match TRBD2. This CDR3 has 16 residues. The junction had 11 bases not matched to a gene; V was cut back by 4 bases and J by 7 bases. Germline lookup yields CDR1 SGHRS and CDR2 YFSETQ. In DNA form, the CDR3 reads TGCGCCAGCAGCCCAGTCCCGGGACTAGCGGGAAATGAGCAGTACTTC. It is translated as CASSPVPGLAGNEQYF.

This chain connects TRBV30 to TRBJ1-1; unclear D gene. V was cut by 4 bases and J by 0 bases, with 9 bases left in between. This CDR3 region has 13 residues. From germline, CDR1 is GTSNPN and CDR2 SVGIG (reference sequence). The CDR3 nucleotides are TGTGCCTGGACGATAAGATTGAACACTGAAGCTTTCTTT. Translated: CAWTIRLNTEAFF.

V gene TRBV28 combines with J gene TRBJ2-1; D perhaps matches TRBD2 (5 bases). The germline V gene has CDR1 MDHEN and CDR2 SYDVKM. The CDR3 has 13 amino acids. V lost 2 bases and J lost 8, with 10 bases in between. The CDR3 DNA sequence: TGTGCCAGCAGTTTACTAGCTTTCGATGAGCAGTTCTTC. Its protein is CASSLLAFDEQFF.

The chain joins TRBV27 to TRBJ2-3, with 10 nucleotides matching TRBD2. The CDR3 spans 17 residues. Trimming at V came to 5 bases and at J to 2 bases, leaving 10 bases not matched to a gene. Germline V gene lookup returns CDR1 MNHEY and CDR2 SMNVEV (reference sequence). CDR3 region: CASSDILAGHYTDTQYF. The CDR3 coding sequence is TGTGCCAGCAGTGACATACTAGCGGGGCATTACACAGATACGCAGTATTTT.

The V call is TRBV9, the J call TRBJ1-1; D is uncertain. The germline V gene encodes CDR1 SGDLS and CDR2 YYNGEE. Deletions cut 4 bases from V and 1 base from J, with 11 bases between. This CDR3 contains 14 residues. This CDR3 reads CASSIHDGNTEAFF. Here the CDR3 DNA reads TGTGCCAGCAGCATACACGACGGGAACACTGAAGCTTTCTTT.

CDR3 residues: CSVIHRNYGYTF. Here the CDR3 DNA reads TGCAGCGTCATACACCGGAACTATGGCTACACCTTC. The chain recombines TRBV29-1 with TRBJ1-2; D not certain. V dropped 6 bases and J dropped 2 bases, with 10 bases sitting between them. The CDR3 loop spans 12 amino acids. Germline CDR1 reads SQVTM; CDR2 reads ANQGSEA.